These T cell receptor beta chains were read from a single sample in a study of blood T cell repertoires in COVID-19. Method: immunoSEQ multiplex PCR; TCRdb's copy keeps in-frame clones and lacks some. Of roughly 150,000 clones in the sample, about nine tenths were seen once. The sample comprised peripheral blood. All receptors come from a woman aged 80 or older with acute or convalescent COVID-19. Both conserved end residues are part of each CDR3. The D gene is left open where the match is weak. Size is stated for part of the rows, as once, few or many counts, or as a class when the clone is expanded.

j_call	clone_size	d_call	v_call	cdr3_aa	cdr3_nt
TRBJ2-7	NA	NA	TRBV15	CATSRVGGEQYF	TGTGCCACCAGCAGAGTTGGGGGGGAGCAGTACTTC
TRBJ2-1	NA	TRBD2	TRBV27	CASSLSRTGGVQFF	TGTGCCAGCAGTTTGAGTCGGACGGGGGGTGTGCAGTTCTTC
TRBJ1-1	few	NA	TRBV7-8	CASSLVDGVSLTEAFF	TGTGCCAGCAGCTTAGTCGATGGAGTATCCCTCACTGAAGCTTTCTTT
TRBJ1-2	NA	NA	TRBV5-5	CASTYPGGADGYTF	TGTGCCAGCACCTACCCGGGGGGGGCGGATGGCTACACCTTC
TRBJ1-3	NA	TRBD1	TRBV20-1	CSASRGQISGNTIYF	TGCAGTGCTAGTAGGGGACAGATCTCTGGAAACACCATATATTTT
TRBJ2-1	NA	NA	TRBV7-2	CASSLDRGEYNEQFF	TGTGCCAGCAGCTTAGATCGGGGAGAATACAATGAGCAGTTCTTC
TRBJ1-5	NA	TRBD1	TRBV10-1	CASSADLGQGIASNQPQHF	TGCGCCAGCAGTGCGGACCTGGGACAGGGGATAGCGAGCAATCAGCCCCAGCATTTT
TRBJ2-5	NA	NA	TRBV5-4	CASSLGGGAETQYF	TGTGCCAGCAGCTTGGGGGGCGGGGCAGAGACCCAGTACTTC
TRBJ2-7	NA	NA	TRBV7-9	CASSAQGYEQYF	TGTGCCAGCAGCGCCCAGGGCTACGAGCAGTACTTC
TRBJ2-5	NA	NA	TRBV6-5	CASSYSYLQETQYF	TGTGCCAGCAGTTACTCGTACCTACAAGAGACCCAGTACTTC
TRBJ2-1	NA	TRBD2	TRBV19	CASSQLAGVYNEQFF	TGTGCCAGTAGCCAACTAGCGGGGGTCTACAATGAGCAGTTCTTC
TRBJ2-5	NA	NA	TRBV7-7	CASSLHRGGETQYF	TGTGCTAGCAGCTTACACAGGGGGGGGGAGACCCAGTACTTC
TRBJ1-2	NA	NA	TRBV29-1	CSVEPGSLNYGYTF	TGCAGCGTTGAACCGGGTTCCCTAAACTATGGCTACACCTTC
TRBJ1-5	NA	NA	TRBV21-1	CASSKCELRYFSNQPQHF	TGTGCCAGCAGCAAATGTGAGCTCCGTTACTTTAGCAATCAGCCCCAGCATTTT
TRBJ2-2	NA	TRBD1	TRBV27	CASSKIPGQGAIGELFF	TGTGCCAGCAGCAAAATTCCGGGACAGGGTGCGATCGGGGAGCTGTTTTTT
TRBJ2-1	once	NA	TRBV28	CASSLRDIYNEQFF	TGTGCCAGCAGTTTACGGGACATCTACAATGAGCAGTTCTTC
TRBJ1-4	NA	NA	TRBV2	CASSGQGTNEKLFF	TGTGCCAGCAGCGGTCAGGGGACTAATGAAAAACTGTTTTTT
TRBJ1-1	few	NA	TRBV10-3	CAISESNGGISEAFF	TGTGCCATCAGTGAGTCGAACGGGGGTATCTCTGAAGCTTTCTTT
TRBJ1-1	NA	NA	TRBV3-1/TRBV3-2	CASSPGFYTEAFF	TGTGCCAGCAGCCCGGGGTTTTACACTGAAGCTTTCTTT
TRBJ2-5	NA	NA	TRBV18	CASSPVSQGRQETQYF	TGTGCCAGCTCCCCGGTCTCACAGGGGAGGCAAGAGACCCAGTACTTC
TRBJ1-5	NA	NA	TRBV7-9	CASSLGGDSNQPQHF	TGTGCCAGCAGCTTAGGGGGAGATAGCAATCAGCCCCAGCATTTT
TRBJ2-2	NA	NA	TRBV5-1	CASSSDTYTGELFF	TGCGCCAGCAGCTCTGACACTTACACCGGGGAGCTGTTTTTT
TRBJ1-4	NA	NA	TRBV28	CASSLRGTNEKLFF	TGTGCCAGCAGTTTGAGGGGGACTAATGAAAAACTGTTTTTT
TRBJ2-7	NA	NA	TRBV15	CATSREGEPYF	TGTGCCACCAGCAGAGAGGGCGAACCCTACTTC
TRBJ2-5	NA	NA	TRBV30	CAWSVHDGRGTQYF	TGTGCCTGGAGTGTACACGACGGCCGGGGGACCCAGTACTTC
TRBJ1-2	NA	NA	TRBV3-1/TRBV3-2	CASSFLGQGYGYTF	TGTGCCAGCAGCTTCCTGGGACAAGGGTATGGCTACACCTTC
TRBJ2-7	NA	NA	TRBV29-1	CSVGRGLYEQYF	TGCAGCGTTGGTCGGGGGTTGTACGAGCAGTACTTC
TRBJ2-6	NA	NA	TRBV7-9	CASSPAGTGANVLTF	TGTGCCAGCAGTCCCGCAGGGACAGGGGCCAACGTCCTGACTTTC
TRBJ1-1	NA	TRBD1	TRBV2	CASSVLQGYTEAFF	TGTGCCAGCAGTGTCCTACAGGGGTACACTGAAGCTTTCTTT
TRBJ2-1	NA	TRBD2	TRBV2	CASNKGTRYNEQFF	TGTGCCAGCAATAAGGGGACTAGGTACAATGAGCAGTTCTTC
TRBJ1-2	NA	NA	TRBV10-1	CASRGGLYGYTF	TGCGCCAGTCGGGGGGGGTTGTATGGCTACACCTTC
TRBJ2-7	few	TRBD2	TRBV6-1	CASSEFGTTYEQYF	TGTGCCAGCAGTGAGTTCGGGACTACCTACGAGCAGTACTTC
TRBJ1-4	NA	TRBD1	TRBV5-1	CASSRTGSNEKLFF	TGCGCCAGCAGCCGGACAGGGTCTAATGAAAAACTGTTTTTT
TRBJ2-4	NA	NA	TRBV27	CASSLSNSWRENQYF	TGTGCCAGCAGTTTATCTAATAGCTGGAGGGAGAATCAGTACTTC
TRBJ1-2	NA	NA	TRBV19	CASSTPGRANYGYTF	TGTGCCAGTAGTACCCCAGGCCGAGCTAACTATGGCTACACCTTC
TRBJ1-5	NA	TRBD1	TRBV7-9	CASSIGQGSNQPQHF	TGTGCCAGCAGCATTGGACAGGGAAGCAATCAGCCCCAGCATTTT
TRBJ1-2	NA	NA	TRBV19	CASSFRANYGYTF	TGTGCCAGTAGTTTTCGGGCTAACTATGGCTACACCTTC
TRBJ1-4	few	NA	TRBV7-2	CASSLAHQATNEKLFF	TGTGCCAGCAGCTTAGCGCACCAGGCAACTAATGAAAAACTGTTTTTT
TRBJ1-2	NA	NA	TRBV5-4	CASSSQNRVYYGYTF	TGTGCCAGCAGCTCACAGAACAGGGTATACTATGGCTACACCTTC
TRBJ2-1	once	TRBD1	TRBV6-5	CASRPTDRRNNEQFF	TGTGCCAGCAGACCGACGGACAGGAGAAACAATGAGCAGTTCTTC
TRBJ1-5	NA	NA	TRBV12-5	CASVHGITGRNLGNQPQHF	TGTGCTAGTGTCCACGGGATAACAGGGCGAAACCTCGGCAATCAGCCCCAGCATTTT
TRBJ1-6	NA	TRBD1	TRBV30	CGVTGELNSPLHF	TGTGGAGTGACAGGGGAGCTTAATTCACCCCTCCACTTT